The rows below give T cell receptor beta chains drawn from one sample of a study of T cell responses to AZD1222 COVID-19 vaccine. The table came from immunoSEQ multiplex PCR; TCRdb's copy has only in-frame clones and leaves some out. This sample has about 180,000 clones, with about 85% found just once. This material consisted of peripheral blood, taken on day 0 of AZD1222 vaccination. These receptors were collected from an adult in good health. Both conserved end residues are part of each CDR3. Fields, in order: CDR3 protein, V gene, clone size, J gene. Clone size is shown for a subset of rows, as once, few, many or a class of expanded clone.

CDR3aa: CSASYRASYNEQFF; v_gene: TRBV20-1; abundance: NA; j_gene: TRBJ2-1
CDR3aa: CASMVGGSRTDTQYF; v_gene: TRBV2; abundance: NA; j_gene: TRBJ2-3
CDR3aa: CASTISQGAGNYGYTF; v_gene: TRBV19; abundance: NA; j_gene: TRBJ1-2
CDR3aa: CASLGKGSYEQYF; v_gene: TRBV5-6; abundance: NA; j_gene: TRBJ2-7
CDR3aa: CASSQGAGGLRPLHF; v_gene: TRBV4-1; abundance: NA; j_gene: TRBJ1-6
CDR3aa: CASSHPWAAGGLNGYTF; v_gene: TRBV23-1; abundance: once; j_gene: TRBJ1-2
CDR3aa: CASSPDDYEQYF; v_gene: TRBV6-5; abundance: once; j_gene: TRBJ2-7
CDR3aa: CASSYMTGDYGYTF; v_gene: TRBV5-4; abundance: NA; j_gene: TRBJ1-2
CDR3aa: CASSQVAGASYEQYF; v_gene: TRBV4-2; abundance: once; j_gene: TRBJ2-7
CDR3aa: CAISEPGGAPYEQYF; v_gene: TRBV10-3; abundance: NA; j_gene: TRBJ2-7
CDR3aa: CASSARDRGNTEAFF; v_gene: TRBV9; abundance: NA; j_gene: TRBJ1-1
CDR3aa: CASSPQGDHNEQFF; v_gene: TRBV19; abundance: few; j_gene: TRBJ2-1
CDR3aa: CASTPSDGNYGYTF; v_gene: TRBV19; abundance: NA; j_gene: TRBJ1-2
CDR3aa: CASSPDRAYGYTF; v_gene: TRBV12-3/TRBV12-4; abundance: NA; j_gene: TRBJ1-2
CDR3aa: CASSQWAGGYNEQFF; v_gene: TRBV14; abundance: once; j_gene: TRBJ2-1
CDR3aa: CASSHSRDRGNHYLGNEQFF; v_gene: TRBV9; abundance: once; j_gene: TRBJ2-1
CDR3aa: CASSLGNTIYF; v_gene: TRBV16; abundance: NA; j_gene: TRBJ1-3
CDR3aa: CSASGGSGSYEQYF; v_gene: TRBV20-1; abundance: NA; j_gene: TRBJ2-7
CDR3aa: CASSFGGTEAFF; v_gene: TRBV5-1; abundance: NA; j_gene: TRBJ1-1
CDR3aa: CATSDLVQQGTGELFF; v_gene: TRBV24-1; abundance: NA; j_gene: TRBJ2-2
CDR3aa: CASRSTPSGGGSGANVLTF; v_gene: TRBV5-4; abundance: NA; j_gene: TRBJ2-6
CDR3aa: CASSSNRGLGYGYTF; v_gene: TRBV7-2; abundance: NA; j_gene: TRBJ1-2
CDR3aa: CASSTRTSGRIYEQYF; v_gene: TRBV7-2; abundance: NA; j_gene: TRBJ2-7
CDR3aa: CASTSWGGANSPLHF; v_gene: TRBV6-6; abundance: NA; j_gene: TRBJ1-6
CDR3aa: CASSRDISNQPQHF; v_gene: TRBV18; abundance: NA; j_gene: TRBJ1-5
CDR3aa: CASSLDGDGYTF; v_gene: TRBV5-1; abundance: NA; j_gene: TRBJ1-2
CDR3aa: CASSLDMTTYEQYF; v_gene: TRBV7-8; abundance: NA; j_gene: TRBJ2-7
CDR3aa: CASSTSNSNQPQHF; v_gene: TRBV7-8; abundance: NA; j_gene: TRBJ1-5